This T cell receptor beta chain derives from a study of cytomegalovirus exposure and HLA in healthy donors. The PCR had 60 Vbeta and 13 Jbeta primers. TCRdb keeps only in-frame clones here, not all; method: immunoSEQ multiplex PCR. The data contain about 140,000 clones, approximately 88% of them singletons. A remark on this clone: The junction does not match germline at one end; this may be a read error.

The CDR3 contains 12 residues. Germline CDR1 and CDR2: MGHRA and YSYEKL. This clonotype was sampled from a woman aged 40 to 55 in good health and CMV-seronegative. The sequenced sample consisted of PBMCs. J is TRBJ2-1 and V is TRBV4-1; maybe TRBD1 (5 bases). Written as DNA, the CDR3 is TGCGCCAGCAGCCATTCGGGCAGGGATCAAATCTTC. Translation gives CASSHSGRDQIF.